The rows below give T cell receptor beta chains drawn from one sample of a study of graft-versus-host responses after intestinal transplantation. Sequenced by immunoSEQ multiplex PCR; TCRdb stores in-frame clones only, minus some. This sample yields roughly 14,000 clones, of which roughly 35% are seen a single time; 1.9% belongs to the top ten. The specimen comprised alloreactive CD8+ T cells from a mixed lymphocyte reaction culture, sampled before intestinal transplant. These receptors came from a human patient who received an intestinal transplant. CDR3s include the opening cysteine and the closing phenylalanine or tryptophan. Fields, in order: clone size, J gene, V gene, D gene, CDR3 protein, CDR3 DNA. A D gene is named only where the DNA matches it firmly. A row's size may be missing; if present it is once, few, many or a size class.

abundance: few
j_gene: TRBJ2-7
v_gene: TRBV29-1
d_gene: TRBD1
CDR3aa: CSAGTGATYEQYF
CDR3nt: TGCAGCGCCGGGACAGGGGCCACCTACGAGCAGTACTTC

abundance: few
j_gene: TRBJ2-2
v_gene: TRBV27
d_gene: TRBD2
CDR3aa: CASSPTSGGPNTGELFF
CDR3nt: TGTGCCAGCAGTCCAACTAGCGGGGGCCCTAACACCGGGGAGCTGTTTTTT

abundance: NA
j_gene: TRBJ2-7
v_gene: TRBV4-3
d_gene: TRBD2
CDR3aa: CASSQDWRGGVEQYF
CDR3nt: TGCGCCAGCAGCCAAGATTGGCGGGGGGGCGTCGAGCAGTACTTC

abundance: few
j_gene: TRBJ2-5
v_gene: TRBV29-1
d_gene: NA
CDR3aa: CSVEDKTEATTQYF
CDR3nt: TGCAGCGTTGAAGATAAAACCGAGGCCACGACCCAGTACTTC

abundance: NA
j_gene: TRBJ1-1
v_gene: TRBV30
d_gene: NA
CDR3aa: CAWSALQGHLWTEAFF
CDR3nt: TGTGCCTGGAGCGCCCTTCAGGGGCACTTATGGACTGAAGCTTTCTTT

abundance: NA
j_gene: TRBJ1-1
v_gene: TRBV27
d_gene: NA
CDR3aa: CASSWLGQDTEAFF
CDR3nt: TGTGCCAGCAGTTGGCTTGGTCAGGACACTGAAGCTTTCTTT

abundance: NA
j_gene: TRBJ2-7
v_gene: TRBV30
d_gene: TRBD1
CDR3aa: CAWSGQGAGEQYF
CDR3nt: TGTGCCTGGAGTGGACAGGGGGCGGGCGAGCAGTACTTC

abundance: few
j_gene: TRBJ2-7
v_gene: TRBV25-1
d_gene: TRBD1
CDR3aa: CASRQGAWEQYF
CDR3nt: TGTGCCAGCAGACAGGGGGCTTGGGAGCAGTACTTC

abundance: few
j_gene: TRBJ2-1
v_gene: TRBV29-1
d_gene: TRBD2
CDR3aa: CSSQGSLAGGPTSSYNEQFF
CDR3nt: TGCAGCTCTCAAGGGTCACTAGCGGGGGGCCCTACTAGCTCCTACAATGAGCAGTTCTTC

abundance: once
j_gene: TRBJ1-1
v_gene: TRBV27
d_gene: NA
CDR3aa: CASSLGAWTEAFF
CDR3nt: TGTGCCAGCAGTTTGGGGGCATGGACTGAAGCTTTCTTT

abundance: NA
j_gene: TRBJ2-7
v_gene: TRBV11-2
d_gene: NA
CDR3aa: CASSLDPAGPAYEQYF
CDR3nt: TGTGCCAGCAGCTTAGACCCGGCAGGCCCTGCCTACGAGCAGTACTTC

abundance: NA
j_gene: TRBJ2-3
v_gene: TRBV5-6
d_gene: NA
CDR3aa: CASSSGTDTQYF
CDR3nt: TGTGCCAGCAGCTCAGGCACAGATACGCAGTATTTT

abundance: once
j_gene: TRBJ2-1
v_gene: TRBV29-1
d_gene: TRBD2
CDR3aa: CSVETSGVSYNEQFF
CDR3nt: TGCAGCGTTGAAACTAGCGGGGTCTCCTACAATGAGCAGTTCTTC

abundance: once
j_gene: TRBJ1-2
v_gene: TRBV30
d_gene: NA
CDR3aa: CAWSEAGPYGYTF
CDR3nt: TGTGCCTGGAGTGAGGCAGGGCCCTATGGCTACACCTTC

abundance: NA
j_gene: TRBJ2-1
v_gene: TRBV13
d_gene: NA
CDR3aa: CASSHRGRSEQFF
CDR3nt: TGTGCCAGCAGTCACCGGGGAAGATCTGAGCAGTTCTTC

abundance: few
j_gene: TRBJ2-3
v_gene: TRBV7-2
d_gene: NA
CDR3aa: CASSLGADTQYF
CDR3nt: TGTGCCAGCAGCTTAGGCGCAGATACGCAGTATTTT

abundance: NA
j_gene: TRBJ1-1
v_gene: TRBV6-5
d_gene: TRBD1
CDR3aa: CASSYSYRGTEAFF
CDR3nt: TGTGCCAGCAGTTACTCGTACAGGGGCACTGAAGCTTTCTTT

abundance: few
j_gene: TRBJ2-7
v_gene: TRBV7-2
d_gene: NA
CDR3aa: CASSLDSSSYEQYF
CDR3nt: TGTGCCAGCAGCTTAGACAGTTCCTCCTACGAGCAGTACTTC